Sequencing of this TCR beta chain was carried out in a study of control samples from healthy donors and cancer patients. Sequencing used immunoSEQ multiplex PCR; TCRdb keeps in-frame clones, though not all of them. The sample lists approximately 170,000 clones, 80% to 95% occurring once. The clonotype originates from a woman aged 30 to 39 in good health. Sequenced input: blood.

For the CDR3, the DNA is TGTGCCAGCTTTCAATCCCCCGGGAGGGCCGGGGAGACCCAGTACTTC. It specifies CASFQSPGRAGETQYF. The V call is TRBV7-2, the J call TRBJ2-5, with TRBD2 matching 8 bases. The CDR3 covers 16 residues. Germline V lookup: CDR1 SGHTA, CDR2 FQGNSA. The J segment lost 5 bases and the V segment lost 8 bases, leaving 16 bases of the junction unmatched. Based on the CDR3 plus reference TRBV7-2 and TRBJ2-5, the full variable domain is GAGVSQSPSNKVTEKGKDVELRCDPISGHTALYWYRQSLGQGLEFLIYFQGNSAPDKSGLPSDRFSAERTGGSVSTLTIQRTQQEDSAVYLCASFQSPGRAGETQYFGPGTRLLVL.